Each of the 5 T cell receptor beta chains below was sequenced from the same sample in a study of T-cell reconstitution after alpha-beta-depleted transplantation in children. Unique molecular identifiers were used in preparing the TCRbeta library. TCRdb reprocessed the PCR reads via MiXCR and lists one record per CDR3 protein. Of about 420,000 distinct CDR3 sequences listed, approximately 10% are singletons. The material was PBMCs from the stem cell graft donor, obtained from the stem cell graft. All receptors derive from a human donor who donated a stem cell graft to a child with acute myeloid leukemia.

The table lists this clonotype with many counts. The V gene is TRBV7-8, the J gene TRBJ2-7, with 7 bases matching TRBD1. The CDR3 runs to 17 residues. Losses at the gene ends were 1 base for V and 0 bases for J; bases not matched to a gene: 9. The germline V gene encodes CDR1 SGHVS and CDR2 FQNEAQ. The chain's CDR3 is CASSLGTDRTSSYEQYF. CDR3 nucleotide sequence: TGTGCCAGCAGCTTAGGGACGGACAGGACCAGCTCCTACGAGCAGTACTTC.

This chain links TRBV20-1 with TRBJ1-4, with a weak D call TRBD1 (6 bases). Germline V gives CDR1 DFQATT, CDR2 SNEGSKA (reference sequence). The CDR3 length is 15 residues. With 3 bases removed from V and 0 bases from J, the gap between germline ends came to 11 bases. The CDR3 DNA sequence: TGCAGTGCTAGCGGCGAGGGGGCAACTAATGAAAAACTGTTTTTT. This translates into CSASGEGATNEKLFF.

This sequence joins TRBV6-1 and TRBJ2-1; 9 bases align to TRBD2. J lost 3 bases, V lost 6 bases, and 6 bases had no gene match. Germline assignment: CDR1 MNHNS and CDR2 SASEGT. The length of the CDR3 is 15 residues. The CDR3, as DNA: TGTGCCAGCAGGGCCGGGACTAGCTACTACAATGAGCAGTTCTTC. Amino acids: CASRAGTSYYNEQFF.

A few counts support this clonotype. V and J are TRBV20-1 and TRBJ2-3; the match to TRBD1 covers 9 bases. The germline V gene encodes CDR1 DFQATT and CDR2 SNEGSKA (reference sequence). V dropped 4 bases and J dropped 4; count of bases not matched to a gene: 6. This CDR3 spans 14 amino acids. The CDR3 sequence: CSATAGTGPDTQYF. CDR3 nucleotides: TGCAGTGCTACCGCCGGGACAGGGCCAGATACGCAGTATTTT.

The chain recombines TRBV3-1 with TRBJ2-7; D perhaps matches TRBD2 (5 bases). CDR1 and CDR2 (germline): LGHDT, YNNKEL (reference sequence). Between the trimmed V and J ends, which lost 4 bases and 1 base, there was a span of 14 bases. The CDR3 has 15 residues. CDR3 nucleotide sequence: TGTGCCAGCAGCCGCCAACCGGGGTTATCCTACGAGCAGTACTTC. The encoded protein is CASSRQPGLSYEQYF.